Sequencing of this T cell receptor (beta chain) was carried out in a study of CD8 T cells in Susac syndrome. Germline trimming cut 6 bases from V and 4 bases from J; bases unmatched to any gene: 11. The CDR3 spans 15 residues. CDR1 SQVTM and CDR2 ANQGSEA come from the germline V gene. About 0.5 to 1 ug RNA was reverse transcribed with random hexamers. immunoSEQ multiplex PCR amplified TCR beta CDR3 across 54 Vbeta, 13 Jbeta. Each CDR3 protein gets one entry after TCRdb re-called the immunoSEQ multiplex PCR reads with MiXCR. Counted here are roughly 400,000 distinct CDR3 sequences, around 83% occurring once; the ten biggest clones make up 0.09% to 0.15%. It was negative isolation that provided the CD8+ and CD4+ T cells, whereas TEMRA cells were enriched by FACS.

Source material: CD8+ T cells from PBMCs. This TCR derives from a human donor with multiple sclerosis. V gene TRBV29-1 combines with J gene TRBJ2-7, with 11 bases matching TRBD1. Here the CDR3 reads CSVILRDRGVYEQYF. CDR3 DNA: TGCAGCGTAATCCTCCGGGACAGGGGGGTATACGAGCAGTACTTC.